This entry lists 5 T cell receptor beta chains sequenced from one sample in a study of PD-L1 blockade in urothelial cancer. Specified time point: peripheral blood 6 weeks after treatment start. Only in-frame clones appear in the TCRdb table, and some are missing; sequencing was by immunoSEQ multiplex PCR. The sample gives fewer than 30,000 clones, around 84% of which show up once; approximately 3.1% is in the top ten. The starting material was PBMCs, obtained around atezolizumab (anti-PD-L1) treatment. The receptors come from a man in his 70s with urothelial cancer.

This chain links TRBV7-6 with TRBJ1-5; D gene unclear. Germline CDR1 and CDR2: SGHVS and FNYEAQ. V shed 4 bases and J shed 1 base, with 8 bases lying between them. The CDR3 totals 14 residues. The DNA for the CDR3 is TGTGCCAGCAGCTCCCAAATCAGCAATCAGCCCCAGCATTTT. Protein: CASSSQISNQPQHF.

CDR3 coding DNA: TGTGCCAGCAGTATAATCATCCTGGGCAGCAACTATGGCTACACCTTC. It yields the protein CASSIIILGSNYGYTF. This chain joins TRBV7-2 and TRBJ1-2, with D hard to call. Trimming removed 6 bases at V and 2 bases at J, with 19 bases between. The CDR3 spans 16 residues. Germline-derived CDR1 and CDR2 are SGHTA and FQGNSA.

The rearrangement links TRBV6-1 to TRBJ2-2, with TRBD2 identical over 14 bases. The CDR3 length is 14 residues. From germline, CDR1 is MNHNS and CDR2 SASEGT. V dropped 9 bases and J dropped 6; count of bases not matched to a gene: 3. Here the CDR3 reads CARKTSGGAGELFF. The CDR3 DNA sequence: TGTGCCAGGAAGACTAGCGGGGGGGCCGGGGAGCTGTTTTTT.

This clone occurred once. The chain has TRBV29-1 and TRBJ1-2; 11 positions match TRBD1. V trimming: 5 bases; J trimming: 4 bases; junction bases outside the gene matches: 6. Germline CDR1 is SQVTM and CDR2 is ANQGSEA. The CDR3 covers 14 residues. The CDR3 reads CSVSPGTGGYGYTF. The CDR3 bases are TGCAGCGTTAGTCCCGGGACAGGGGGCTATGGCTACACCTTC.

The V call is TRBV5-1, the J call TRBJ2-2; the match to TRBD1 covers 10 bases. The CDR3 is made up of 18 amino acids. CDR1 SGHRS and CDR2 YFSETQ come from the germline V gene. J was trimmed by 5 bases and V by 1 base; bases with no gene match: 11. In DNA form, the CDR3 reads TGCGCCAGCAGCTTGCGATACACGGGACAGGGGTGGACCGGGGAGCTGTTTTTT. It yields the protein CASSLRYTGQGWTGELFF. Supplemented by reference TRBV5-1 and TRBJ2-2, the full variable domain reads KAGVTQTPRYLIKTRGQQVTLSCSPISGHRSVSWYQQTPGQGLQFLFEYFSETQRNKGNFPGRFSGRQFSNSRSEMNVSTLELGDSALYLCASSLRYTGQGWTGELFFGEGSRLTVL.